This TCR beta chain is drawn from a study of blood T cell repertoires in COVID-19 (TCRdb year 2020). With regard to the full study: The collaborator samples originated in the United States, Italy and Spain and spanned the acute and convalescent phases of COVID-19. Where HLA class I and class II types were available, the types were taken from metadata supplied by the sample provider, not from assay-based typing. A freely available public database, intended as a resource for researchers studying the immune response to SARS-CoV-2, is where the repertoires were released. Nearly every sample came with metadata listing a de-identified subject ID, COVID-19 status, age in years and sex. The material from the prospective study consisted of cDNA or gDNA derived from T cells, B-cell-depleted T cells, or PBMCs. The samples were drawn from the first 160 participants of the ongoing ImmuneRACE study and from over a thousand subjects provided by 6 global collaborators. Deeply sampled blood TCRbeta repertoires from subjects exposed to, actively infected with, or recovered from COVID-19 were included in the dataset. What the research found in general, with its limitations: Clinical and demographic metadata were provided uncurated, with the amount varying by source and participant.

Each collaborating institution followed its own protocols to collect whole blood in K2EDTA tubes. For TCRbeta analysis, collaborator samples were shipped as frozen whole blood, as isolated PBMCs, or as DNA extracted from either sample type. TCRbeta CDR3 regions were amplified from genomic DNA using the immunoSEQ Assay, a bias-controlled multiplex PCR. The original methods were these. The number of nucleated cells in each sample was estimated by amplification of reference gene primers within the assay. Sequence reads were collapsed and filtered to measure the absolute abundance of every unique TCRbeta CDR3 rearrangement. For each sample, productive Simpson clonality was calculated as the square root of Simpson's diversity index across productive rearrangements. The table comes from immuneACCESS by way of TCRdb, which keeps in-frame sequences with V and J called. Part of the clones is missing from these tables; in studies checked, under half for an unresolved V gene and the rest for unknown reasons. V, J and clone size are taken as reported in that table, and D and trimming were inferred from the DNA itself. This sample is represented by about 33,000 clones; around nine tenths of them were singletons. The ten largest account for 50% to 70% of the sample.

V is reduced by 0 bases and J by 5 bases, leaving a spacing of 7 bases between them. From a lookup of the germline V gene (reference sequence), CDR1 and CDR2 are LGHDT and YNNKEL. The CDR3 covers 13 residues, taking in both the cysteine and the phenylalanine. The retained sequence is limited to the CDR3, 39 bases, with the frame set at the first base. A note on this clone: There is no known antigen for this receptor. Per-nucleotide qualities are absent, and no much larger clonotype sits a single base away.

This receptor chain uses TRBV3-1 (or the pseudogene TRBV3-2) and TRBJ1-1; tentative D gene TRBD1, with 5 bases matching. Source material: peripheral blood. The receptor was derived from a man between 65 and 80 years old with acute or convalescent COVID-19. CDR3 protein: CASSQDQGTEAFF. In nucleotides, the sequence is TGTGCCAGCAGCCAAGATCAGGGAACTGAAGCTTTCTTT.